This is a list of T cell receptor beta chains from one sample in a study of identical twins. Using its own MiXCR run on the 5' RACE reads, TCRdb lists one record per CDR3 protein. The sample consists of approximately 600,000 distinct CDR3 sequences, roughly 6.6% of them appearing once. This sample also belongs to another study, concerning yellow fever vaccine responses in identical twins.

Input material: PBMCs. These receptor sequences come from a woman younger than 30 in good health. Both conserved end residues are part of each CDR3. A D gene is named only where the DNA matches it firmly. Size is omitted from some rows. Given values are once, few, many or a class for expanded clones.

j_gene: TRBJ2-2; abundance: few; d_gene: TRBD2; v_gene: TRBV3-1; CDR3nt: TGTGCCAGCAGTCTTAGCGGGAGTAAGGGCGGGGAGCTGTTTTTT; CDR3aa: CASSLSGSKGGELFF
j_gene: TRBJ2-1; abundance: .; d_gene: TRBD2; v_gene: TRBV29-1; CDR3nt: TGCAGCGTTGAGACTAGCGGGGGGCCCGAGCAGTTCTTC; CDR3aa: CSVETSGGPEQFF
j_gene: TRBJ1-3; abundance: few; d_gene: .; v_gene: TRBV11-2; CDR3nt: TGTGCCAGCAGCTTGAGGACAGCCTCTGGAAACACCATATATTTT; CDR3aa: CASSLRTASGNTIYF
j_gene: TRBJ2-1; abundance: .; d_gene: TRBD1; v_gene: TRBV7-2; CDR3nt: TGTGCCAGCAGCCGGACAGGGGTGGGCCGATACAATGAGCAGTTCTTC; CDR3aa: CASSRTGVGRYNEQFF
j_gene: TRBJ2-7; abundance: many; d_gene: .; v_gene: TRBV28; CDR3nt: TGTGCCAGCAGGCGGGACTCCCTGAGTGAGCAGTACTTC; CDR3aa: CASRRDSLSEQYF
j_gene: TRBJ1-2; abundance: many; d_gene: .; v_gene: TRBV10-3; CDR3nt: TGTGCCATCAGTGAGTCAATCGGACACAACTATGGCTACACCTTC; CDR3aa: CAISESIGHNYGYTF
j_gene: TRBJ1-1; abundance: few; d_gene: .; v_gene: TRBV5-1; CDR3nt: TGCGCCAGCAGCTTGGCCCTACAGGGAGAGGATTATAAAGCTTTCTTT; CDR3aa: CASSLALQGEDYKAFF
j_gene: TRBJ1-4; abundance: many; d_gene: .; v_gene: TRBV19; CDR3nt: TGTGCCAGTAGTATGCGGCAGAGTAATGAAAAACTGTTTTTT; CDR3aa: CASSMRQSNEKLFF
j_gene: TRBJ2-1; abundance: .; d_gene: TRBD2; v_gene: TRBV20-1; CDR3nt: TGCAGTGCTAGAGGAGGGACTAGCGGAGCCGGCTCCTACAATGAGCAGTTCTTC; CDR3aa: CSARGGTSGAGSYNEQFF
j_gene: TRBJ2-2; abundance: .; d_gene: .; v_gene: TRBV5-8; CDR3nt: TGTGCCAGCAGCTTGGCGTCCCTAGCGAACACCGGGGAGCTGTTTTTT; CDR3aa: CASSLASLANTGELFF
j_gene: TRBJ2-1; abundance: few; d_gene: .; v_gene: TRBV20-1; CDR3nt: TGCAGTGCGGCGAAAGGACCTCAACTCCCTTACAATGAGCAGTTCTTC; CDR3aa: CSAAKGPQLPYNEQFF
j_gene: TRBJ2-7; abundance: .; d_gene: TRBD2; v_gene: TRBV2; CDR3nt: TGTGCCAGCAGTGACCTAACTAGCGTCAAGCAGCAGTACTTC; CDR3aa: CASSDLTSVKQQYF
j_gene: TRBJ2-1; abundance: .; d_gene: .; v_gene: TRBV27; CDR3nt: TGTGCCAGCAGTTTTCCGGGGGTGGGGAATGAGCAGTTCTTC; CDR3aa: CASSFPGVGNEQFF
j_gene: TRBJ2-7; abundance: many; d_gene: TRBD2; v_gene: TRBV7-9; CDR3nt: TGTGCCAGCAGCGAAAAGGGACTAGCCGTCGACGAGCAGTACTTC; CDR3aa: CASSEKGLAVDEQYF
j_gene: TRBJ2-3; abundance: many; d_gene: TRBD1; v_gene: TRBV29-1; CDR3nt: TGCAGCGTTAGAACACAAGGACAGGCAGATACGCAGTATTTT; CDR3aa: CSVRTQGQADTQYF
j_gene: TRBJ1-1; abundance: .; d_gene: .; v_gene: TRBV12-3/TRBV12-4; CDR3nt: TGTGCCACTGCCCTTCCAGGAGAAACTGAAGCTTTCTTT; CDR3aa: CATALPGETEAFF
j_gene: TRBJ2-7; abundance: many; d_gene: TRBD2; v_gene: TRBV12-3/TRBV12-4; CDR3nt: TGTGCCAGCAGACCGGGGACTAGCGGGAGGAAAACCTACGAGCAGTACTTC; CDR3aa: CASRPGTSGRKTYEQYF
j_gene: TRBJ1-1; abundance: few; d_gene: .; v_gene: TRBV7-9; CDR3nt: TGTGCCAGCCCCTTAGCGCTTTCGGGGGGTCTAACTGAAGCTTTCTTT; CDR3aa: CASPLALSGGLTEAFF